These T cell receptor beta chains were read from a single sample in a study of blood T cell repertoires in COVID-19. Profiling relied on immunoSEQ multiplex PCR, and the TCRdb table lists in-frame clones only, not all of them. The sample consists of about 160,000 clones, approximately 79% of them appearing once. Sequenced material: peripheral blood. The receptors come from a woman aged 55-69 years with COVID-19, enrolled during active disease. The CDR3 runs from the conserved cysteine through the conserved F or W.

v_call: TRBV2
j_call: TRBJ2-5
cdr3_aa: CASKRSQETQYF

v_call: TRBV7-3
j_call: TRBJ2-3
cdr3_aa: CASSPQSGGLDTQYF

v_call: TRBV24-1
j_call: TRBJ1-2
cdr3_aa: CATSDNRGGNYGYTF

v_call: TRBV12-5
j_call: TRBJ1-5
cdr3_aa: CASAMGQHNQPQHF

v_call: TRBV24-1
j_call: TRBJ1-5
cdr3_aa: CATSPGTLNQPQHF

v_call: TRBV19
j_call: TRBJ2-7
cdr3_aa: CASSIDPAGRFYEQYF

v_call: TRBV5-5
j_call: TRBJ1-1
cdr3_aa: CASSLGTPLGQNTEAFF

v_call: TRBV19
j_call: TRBJ2-3
cdr3_aa: CASSLAGPSTDTQYF

v_call: TRBV30
j_call: TRBJ2-5
cdr3_aa: CAWSVGLAAQETQYF

v_call: TRBV6-5
j_call: TRBJ2-3
cdr3_aa: CASGQYTDTQYF

v_call: TRBV7-6
j_call: TRBJ1-3
cdr3_aa: CASSLWGGTGNTIYF

v_call: TRBV29-1
j_call: TRBJ2-5
cdr3_aa: CSAVALVYWGLETQYF

v_call: TRBV19
j_call: TRBJ2-1
cdr3_aa: CASSSRDPRIYNEQFF

v_call: TRBV7-2
j_call: TRBJ2-3
cdr3_aa: CASSLGGQFTDTQYF

v_call: TRBV15
j_call: TRBJ2-5
cdr3_aa: CATSSQTGGNQETQYF

v_call: TRBV12-3/TRBV12-4
j_call: TRBJ2-7
cdr3_aa: CASSLVGSEQYF

v_call: TRBV2
j_call: TRBJ2-5
cdr3_aa: CASSDKSRQETQYF

v_call: TRBV6-5
j_call: TRBJ2-3
cdr3_aa: CASMSPAGVADTQYF

v_call: TRBV6-6
j_call: TRBJ2-7
cdr3_aa: CASRDRGQDEQYF

v_call: TRBV2
j_call: TRBJ1-2
cdr3_aa: CASSELIRDRESGYTF

v_call: TRBV25-1
j_call: TRBJ2-5
cdr3_aa: CASSGLDSDLQETQYF

v_call: TRBV24-1
j_call: TRBJ2-2
cdr3_aa: CATSEPRGIFAGELFF

v_call: TRBV6-2/TRBV6-3
j_call: TRBJ2-3
cdr3_aa: CASSYPSEGERGKTDTQYF

v_call: TRBV3-1/TRBV3-2
j_call: TRBJ2-7
cdr3_aa: CASSQDPRVALNEQYF

v_call: TRBV19
j_call: TRBJ1-1
cdr3_aa: CASSARQGEAFF

v_call: TRBV7-2
j_call: TRBJ2-3
cdr3_aa: CASSFGTGLITDTQYF

v_call: TRBV7-7
j_call: TRBJ2-2
cdr3_aa: CASSSSGANTGELFF

v_call: TRBV2
j_call: TRBJ1-1
cdr3_aa: CASSGQVTNTEAFF

v_call: TRBV5-4
j_call: TRBJ2-3
cdr3_aa: CASSPRITDTQYF

v_call: TRBV9
j_call: TRBJ2-1
cdr3_aa: CASSVGGRRGAYNEQFF

v_call: TRBV2
j_call: TRBJ2-6
cdr3_aa: CASSPAGTGANVLTF

v_call: TRBV7-6
j_call: TRBJ2-7
cdr3_aa: CASSTTQGVEEQYF

v_call: TRBV18
j_call: TRBJ2-3
cdr3_aa: CASSLDVLGRTDTQYF

v_call: TRBV7-9
j_call: TRBJ2-5
cdr3_aa: CASSWGLALETQYF

v_call: TRBV7-3
j_call: TRBJ2-7
cdr3_aa: CASSPGTAGEQYF

v_call: TRBV28
j_call: TRBJ1-6
cdr3_aa: CASSLVGNSPLHF

v_call: TRBV6-6
j_call: TRBJ2-5
cdr3_aa: CASSYDRGSQYF

v_call: TRBV27
j_call: TRBJ2-3
cdr3_aa: CASKRQRTSGTDTQYF

v_call: TRBV2
j_call: TRBJ2-1
cdr3_aa: CASSTGTKQFF

v_call: TRBV27
j_call: TRBJ1-6
cdr3_aa: CASGPQGRSPLHF

v_call: TRBV9
j_call: TRBJ1-5
cdr3_aa: CASSVGWGGNQPQHF

v_call: TRBV7-6
j_call: TRBJ2-7
cdr3_aa: CASSFRTSGSYSHEQYF

v_call: TRBV9
j_call: TRBJ1-1
cdr3_aa: CASSERDRGTEAFF

v_call: TRBV24-1
j_call: TRBJ2-1
cdr3_aa: CATSDWPGQGTYNEQFF

v_call: TRBV5-6
j_call: TRBJ2-2
cdr3_aa: CASYRGGGNTGELFF

v_call: TRBV2
j_call: TRBJ1-6
cdr3_aa: CASHRSSSPLHF

v_call: TRBV6-5
j_call: TRBJ2-7
cdr3_aa: CASSRTGGRHEQYF

v_call: TRBV7-3
j_call: TRBJ1-1
cdr3_aa: CASSLSGQGGLNTEAFF

v_call: TRBV19
j_call: TRBJ2-3
cdr3_aa: CASDRGAGWSDTQYF

v_call: TRBV2
j_call: TRBJ2-5
cdr3_aa: CASSGRGGKGETQYF

v_call: TRBV3-1/TRBV3-2
j_call: TRBJ1-6
cdr3_aa: CASSQAVGQANSPLHF

v_call: TRBV18
j_call: TRBJ1-1
cdr3_aa: CASSPNPEGAEAFF

v_call: TRBV10-3
j_call: TRBJ2-3
cdr3_aa: CAISESTSGGPDTQYF

v_call: TRBV28
j_call: TRBJ2-6
cdr3_aa: CASSRGGSGANVLTF

v_call: TRBV10-1
j_call: TRBJ2-7
cdr3_aa: CASTFGPGYEQYF

v_call: TRBV7-8
j_call: TRBJ1-4
cdr3_aa: CASSPRGTGPEKLFF

v_call: TRBV28
j_call: TRBJ2-2
cdr3_aa: CASSFFLTGTRSNTGELFF